This T cell receptor (beta chain) was sequenced during a study of blood T cell repertoires in COVID-19 (TCRdb year 2020). Study-level background: Samples from collaborators originated in the United States, Italy and Spain and spanned both the acute and convalescent phases of COVID-19. The material from the prospective study consisted of cDNA or gDNA derived from T cells, B-cell-depleted T cells, or PBMCs. Deeply sampled blood TCRbeta repertoires from subjects exposed to, actively infected with, or recovered from COVID-19 were included in the dataset. A freely available public database, intended as a resource for researchers studying the immune response to SARS-CoV-2, is where the repertoires were released. Samples were obtained from the ongoing ImmuneRACE study (first 160 participants) and from approximately 1,200 subjects provided by 6 global collaborators. A de-identified subject ID, COVID-19 status, age in years and sex were almost always included in the sample metadata. Where available, HLA class I and class II types were obtained from metadata supplied by the sample provider rather than from assay-based typing.

Note on this clone: Its antigen is not yet known. Within one base of it there is no much larger clone, and no base qualities were kept.

The collaborating institutions used their own protocols to collect whole blood in K2EDTA tubes. For TCRbeta analysis, collaborators shipped samples in one of three forms: frozen whole blood, isolated PBMCs, or DNA extracted from either of those sample types. The immunoSEQ Assay, a bias-controlled multiplex PCR, was used to amplify TCRbeta CDR3 regions from genomic DNA. Concerning the study's data processing: Nucleated cell counts per sample were estimated from amplification of reference gene primers within the assay. To quantify the absolute abundance of each unique TCRbeta CDR3 rearrangement, sequence reads were collapsed and filtered. Productive Simpson clonality was computed per sample as the square root of Simpson's diversity index over productive rearrangements. The source is immuneACCESS, and TCRdb retained only in-frame sequences with V and J called. Part of the clones is not carried over; for the studies checked, unresolved V genes explain less than half of this, and the remainder is unexplained. The V and J calls and the clone size are those of that table, but D and trimming were determined from the DNA. This sample holds approximately 90,000 clones; around 85% were observed only once. The top ten clonotypes cover about 3.4% of the sample.

Broad study findings and their caveats: How much clinical and demographic metadata was included differed by source and by participant, and the metadata was provided uncurated.

The sequence came from a man aged 50 or older with acute or convalescent COVID-19. Specimen: peripheral blood.

The CDR3 is CASSSQQRQGQYF. Here is the DNA: TGTGCCAGCAGCTCCCAGCAGAGACAGGGGCAGTACTTC. The rearrangement joined TRBV11-2 to TRBJ2-7, with 7 middle bases fitting TRBD1. Reading the germline V gene gives CDR1 SGHAT and CDR2 FQNNGV. The CDR3 numbers 13 residues from cysteine through phenylalanine. Of the read, only the CDR3 DNA is kept; its 39 bases are in frame from base 1. V has 4 bases trimmed and J has 9 bases trimmed; junction bases matching no gene number 9.